What follows are 32 T cell receptor beta chains derived from one specimen sequenced in a study of T cell changes during pregnancy in multiple sclerosis. Assay: immunoSEQ multiplex PCR; the TCRdb copy retains only in-frame clones and omits some. The sample carries 30,000 to 40,000 clones, about 92% recorded once. This sample comprised CD8+ T cells from peripheral blood mononuclear cells, obtained in the third trimester of pregnancy. The receptors shown here come from a female donor with multiple sclerosis, enrolled in a pregnancy study.

This clone showed up just once. The V and J genes are TRBV9 and TRBJ2-7; a weak D match, TRBD2 (5 bases). The germline V gene encodes CDR1 SGDLS and CDR2 YYNGEE. CDR3 size: 15 residues. Trimming shortened V by 0 bases and J by 3 bases, and 13 bases separated the two germline ends. The CDR3 spells CASSVAGLPHYEQYF. The DNA of the CDR3 is TGTGCCAGCAGCGTAGCTGGACTGCCTCACTACGAGCAGTACTTC.

The chain links TRBV10-2 to TRBJ1-2; perhaps TRBD1 as D (5 bases). CDR1 is WSHSY and CDR2 is SAAADI in the germline V gene. The CDR3 consists of 15 residues. The V end was cut by 3 bases, the J end by 7 bases, with 18 bases between. The CDR3 reads CASSDLSPGGTGYTF. The DNA of the CDR3 is TGCGCCAGCAGTGATTTGTCTCCGGGAGGGACTGGCTACACCTTC.

V usage is TRBV7-6 and J usage is TRBJ1-4; D uncertain. V lost 1 base and J lost 8, with 14 bases in between. The CDR3 totals 15 residues. CDR1 is SGHVS, CDR2 FNYEAQ, per germline. CDR3 DNA: TGTGCCAGCAGCTTAGAGGCGGAGGGATGGGAAAAACTGTTTTTT. Amino acid sequence: CASSLEAEGWEKLFF.

The V gene is TRBV15, the J gene TRBJ2-3, with D perhaps matching TRBD1 (5 bases). Deletions cut 0 bases from V and 1 base from J, with 5 bases between. The CDR3 totals 14 residues. Germline loops: CDR1 LNHNV, CDR2 YYDKDF (reference sequence). Here the CDR3 DNA reads TGTGCCACCAGCAGAGACAGGGGCACAGATACGCAGTATTTT. Translating gives CATSRDRGTDTQYF.

This clone appeared once. The rearrangement joins TRBV18 to TRBJ1-2; D not resolved. The CDR3 loop spans 15 amino acids. V lost 2 bases and J lost 5, with 15 bases in between. The germline V gene has CDR1 KGHSH and CDR2 LQKENI. The CDR3 spells CASSPYDTVSYGYTF. The CDR3 nucleotides are TGTGCCAGCTCACCATATGACACGGTCTCTTATGGCTACACCTTC.

The rearrangement joins TRBV19 to TRBJ1-2, with a possible D match to TRBD1 (5 bases). The CDR3 sequence is 13 residues long. The germline V gene encodes CDR1 LNHDA and CDR2 SQIVND (reference sequence). V shed 5 bases and J shed 6 bases, with 13 bases lying between them. CDR3 amino acids: CASSWGVADGYTF. Here the CDR3 DNA reads TGTGCCAGTAGTTGGGGGGTAGCGGATGGCTACACCTTC.

This clone has just a few counts. The J gene is TRBJ2-1, the V gene TRBV9; no reliable D call. This CDR3 is 12 amino acids long. Germline V lookup: CDR1 SGDLS, CDR2 YYNGEE. V was shortened by 3 bases and J by 4 bases, with 5 bases between the two germline ends. The DNA of the CDR3 is TGTGCCAGCAGCGACTTTTACAATGAGCAGTTCTTC. Protein sequence: CASSDFYNEQFF.

The chain recombines TRBV7-2 with TRBJ2-1; tentative D call: TRBD1 (5 bases). The CDR3 extends over 15 amino acids. With 4 bases removed from V and 8 bases from J, the gap between germline ends came to 18 bases. Germline CDR1 and CDR2: SGHTA and FQGNSA. This chain's CDR3 is CASSSTRAARDEQFF. CDR3 nucleotide sequence: TGTGCCAGCAGCTCAACCCGAGCCGCCAGGGATGAGCAGTTCTTC.

The V call is TRBV5-5, the J call TRBJ2-3, with a tentative D call TRBD1 (6 bases). Germline V CDR1 and CDR2: SGHKS, YYEKEE (reference sequence). This CDR3 has 14 residues. Deletions cut 2 bases from V and 2 bases from J, with 9 bases between. CDR3 in amino acids: CASSFTGNTDTQYF. CDR3 DNA sequence: TGTGCCAGCAGCTTTACAGGGAACACAGATACGCAGTATTTT.

This clone was seen a handful of times. The J gene is TRBJ2-3, the V gene TRBV6-5; 8 bases fit TRBD2. V was pared by 2 bases and J by 4 bases, with 2 bases of the junction left unmatched. Looked up from germline, CDR1 is MNHEY and CDR2 is SVGAGI. The CDR3 contains 14 residues. The DNA for the CDR3 is TGTGCCAGCAGTTACGGACTAGCATCAGATACGCAGTATTTT. It translates to CASSYGLASDTQYF.

This chain links TRBV13 with TRBJ2-7; the match to TRBD1 covers 9 bases. The CDR3 is made up of 15 amino acids. Germline trimming cut 3 bases from V and 5 bases from J; bases unmatched to any gene: 8. CDR1 is PRHDT and CDR2 is FYEKMQ in the germline V gene (reference sequence). In DNA, the CDR3 is TGTGCCAGCAGCTTCAAGGGACAGGGTTACGACGAGCAGTACTTC. Translating it yields CASSFKGQGYDEQYF.

This chain connects TRBV5-1 to TRBJ1-2; no reliable D call. The ends were cut back, 4 bases at V and 3 bases at J, with 22 bases in the middle. The CDR3 contains 17 residues. CDR1 and CDR2 (germline): SGHRS, YFSETQ. The CDR3 is CASSPTGSLDPYYGYTF. The CDR3 DNA is TGCGCCAGCAGCCCGACCGGGTCCCTTGATCCCTACTATGGCTACACCTTC.

The genes are TRBV6-1 and TRBJ2-7; weak D call: TRBD1 (6 bases). V lost 9 bases to trimming and J lost 0 bases, with 9 bases between them. Looked up from germline, CDR1 is MNHNS and CDR2 is SASEGT. This CDR3 comprises 12 residues. The CDR3, as DNA: TGTGCCAGTCACAGGGCCTCCTACGAGCAGTACTTC. Translated: CASHRASYEQYF.

V and J are TRBV28 and TRBJ2-2; 8 bases fit TRBD2. Germline-derived CDR1 and CDR2 are MDHEN and SYDVKM. The CDR3 is 15 amino acids. The trim removed 2 bases at V and 5 bases at J, leaving 4 bases unmatched. The CDR3 nucleotides read TGTGCCAGCAGTTTAGGGACTAGGCGGACCGGGGAGCTGTTTTTT. Protein sequence: CASSLGTRRTGELFF. The full variable domain, its missing parts supplied by reference TRBV28 and TRBJ2-2, is DVKVTQSSRYLVKRTGEKVFLECVQDMDHENMFWYRQDPGLGLRLIYFSYDVKMKEKGDIPEGYSVSREKKERFSLILESASTNQTSMYLCASSLGTRRTGELFFGEGSRLTVL.

This clone was detected a few times. The chain has TRBV9 and TRBJ2-2; D not certain. From germline, CDR1 is SGDLS and CDR2 YYNGEE. The CDR3 spans 12 residues. V gave up 3 bases and J gave up 4 bases, with 4 bases separating them. In nucleotides, the CDR3 is TGTGCCAGCAGCGCCGTCACCGGGGAGCTGTTTTTT. Translated: CASSAVTGELFF.

The rearrangement joins TRBV14 to TRBJ2-1; D is ambiguous. The germline V gene has CDR1 SGHDN and CDR2 FVKESK. CDR3 size: 14 residues. With 5 bases removed from V and 4 bases from J, the gap between germline ends came to 12 bases. CDR3 residues: CASSEVSSYNEQFF. The CDR3, as DNA: TGTGCCAGCAGCGAGGTCAGCTCTTACAATGAGCAGTTCTTC.

The V gene is TRBV21-1, the J gene TRBJ1-6; TRBD1, the table's D call, lacks a check against the DNA. TRBV21-1 is described as a pseudogene. CDR3 length equals 17 residues. The CDR3 sequence: CASSAIRGGQGNSPLHF. The CDR3 region has the DNA TGTGCCAGCAGCGCCATTAGGGGTGGGCAGGGGAATTCACCCCTCCACTTT.

This clone was recorded only once. The V call is TRBV13, the J call TRBJ2-3; 9 bases fit TRBD2. CDR1 PRHDT and CDR2 FYEKMQ come from the germline V gene (reference sequence). The CDR3 covers 15 residues. V shed 1 base, J shed 1 base, and the junction held 0 bases outside the gene matches. The CDR3 DNA is TGTGCCAGCAGCTTAGCTAGCGGGGGCACAGATACGCAGTATTTT. It encodes CASSLASGGTDTQYF.

V usage is TRBV6-6 and J usage is TRBJ1-2, with D perhaps matching TRBD1 (5 bases). The CDR3 extends over 13 amino acids. The germline V and J ends were trimmed by 0 bases and 8 bases, with 10 bases remaining between them. Germline V gene lookup returns CDR1 MNHNY and CDR2 SVGAGI (reference sequence). The CDR3 coding sequence is TGTGCCAGCAGTTACTCCAGGCAGGGCGGCTACACCTTC. Translating gives CASSYSRQGGYTF.

The rearrangement uses TRBV27 and TRBJ1-1; 7 bases map to TRBD1. V shed 5 bases, J shed 2 bases, and the junction held 5 bases outside the gene matches. This CDR3 is 14 amino acids long. Germline V gene sequence: CDR1 MNHEY, CDR2 SMNVEV (reference sequence). The CDR3 protein is CASSLRDSNTEAFF. The CDR3 bases are TGTGCCAGCAGTCTCCGGGACAGTAACACTGAAGCTTTCTTT.

The chain uses TRBV5-1 and TRBJ2-1; D is perhaps TRBD2 (6 bases). The CDR3 loop spans 19 amino acids. V was cut by 0 bases and J by 6 bases, with 25 bases left in between. From germline, CDR1 is SGHRS and CDR2 YFSETQ. This CDR3 is CASSLGQEKDGSYFNEQFF. DNA of the CDR3: TGCGCCAGCAGCTTGGGTCAGGAAAAGGACGGGAGTTACTTCAATGAGCAGTTCTTC.

This chain joins TRBV7-3 and TRBJ2-1, with 10 bases identical to TRBD2. The CDR3 has 15 amino acids. The J segment lost 6 bases and the V segment lost 2 bases, leaving 4 bases of the junction unmatched. CDR1 SGHTA and CDR2 FQGTGA come from the germline V gene. The CDR3 bases are TGTGCCAGCAGCTTAGGCAGCGGGGGGGCCAATGAGCAGTTCTTC. This encodes CASSLGSGGANEQFF.

The chain carries TRBV6-5 and TRBJ2-7, with 8 positions matching TRBD2. J was trimmed by 1 base and V by 2 bases; bases with no gene match: 4. The CDR3 has 15 amino acids. Per the germline V gene, CDR1 is MNHEY and CDR2 is SVGAGI. CDR3 sequence (DNA): TGTGCCAGCAGTTACACGGCGGGGGGTTCCTACGAGCAGTACTTC. It codes for CASSYTAGGSYEQYF.

This rearrangement joins TRBV6-5 to TRBJ1-3; 9 bases agree with TRBD1. The CDR3 is made up of 15 amino acids. The trim removed 6 bases at V and 2 bases at J, leaving 5 bases unmatched. Germline loops: CDR1 MNHEY, CDR2 SVGAGI. CDR3 bases: TGTGCCAGCAGCCGCCGGACAGGGGCTGGAAACACCATATATTTT. It codes for CASSRRTGAGNTIYF.

The chain uses TRBV27 and TRBJ2-3; possible D gene TRBD2, 6 bases. In germline, CDR1 is MNHEY, CDR2 SMNVEV (reference sequence). This CDR3 is 14 amino acids long. Trimming took off 11 bases at V and 1 base at J, with 16 bases between the two ends. CDR3 residues: CASATGGGTDTQYF. CDR3 bases: TGTGCCTCAGCCACCGGGGGAGGCACAGATACGCAGTATTTT.

The chain uses TRBV7-9 and TRBJ2-7, with D tentatively TRBD2 (6 bases). Germline-derived CDR1 and CDR2 are SEHNR and FQNEAQ (reference sequence). V lost 4 bases and J 3 bases, leaving 13 bases between the germline ends. This CDR3 has 14 residues. The CDR3 is CASSSLSSDYEQYF. CDR3 nucleotide sequence: TGTGCCAGCAGCTCCCTCTCTAGCGACTACGAGCAGTACTTC.

The CDR3 region is CASSLDPNTEAFF. Here the CDR3 DNA reads TGTGCCAGCAGCTTAGATCCTAACACTGAAGCTTTCTTT. The V call is TRBV7-9, the J call TRBJ1-1, with D unresolved. The germline V and J ends were trimmed by 1 base and 2 bases, with 5 bases remaining between them. Germline V gene lookup returns CDR1 SEHNR and CDR2 FQNEAQ (reference sequence). The CDR3 is made up of 13 amino acids. The full variable domain, with the rest looked up from reference TRBV7-9 and TRBJ1-1, is DTGVSQNPRHKITKRGQNVTFRCDPISEHNRLYWYRQTLGQGPEFLTYFQNEAQLEKSRLLSDRFSAERPKGSFSTLEIQRTEQGDSAMYLCASSLDPNTEAFFGQGTRLTVV.

The chain carries TRBV7-3 and TRBJ1-6, with D perhaps TRBD1 (6 bases). The CDR3 is 16 amino acids. Germline lookup yields CDR1 SGHTA and CDR2 FQGTGA. The V end was cut by 2 bases, the J end by 6 bases, with 14 bases between. CDR3 in amino acids: CASSLLPTGGNSPLHF. The CDR3 DNA is TGTGCCAGCAGCTTACTACCGACAGGAGGTAATTCACCCCTCCACTTT.

The V and J genes are TRBV9 and TRBJ2-1, with TRBD2 matching 10 bases. The CDR3 has 16 amino acids. With V trimmed by 0 bases and J by 3 bases, 3 bases remained unmatched. The germline V gene encodes CDR1 SGDLS and CDR2 YYNGEE. The DNA of the CDR3 is TGTGCCAGCAGCGTAGATATAGCGGGGGGCTACAATGAGCAGTTCTTC. Translating gives CASSVDIAGGYNEQFF.

The rearrangement joins TRBV11-2 to TRBJ2-7; D uncertain. The ends were cut back, 1 base at V and 5 bases at J, with 3 bases in the middle. CDR1 and CDR2 (germline): SGHAT, FQNNGV. The CDR3 loop spans 11 amino acids. CDR3 region: CASSLGHEQYF. The CDR3, as DNA: TGTGCCAGCAGCTTAGGGCACGAGCAGTACTTC. Based on the CDR3 plus reference TRBV11-2 and TRBJ2-7, the full variable domain is EAGVAQSPRYKIIEKRQSVAFWCNPISGHATLYWYQQILGQGPKLLIQFQNNGVVDDSQLPKDRFSAERLKGVDSTLKIQPAKLEDSAVYLCASSLGHEQYFGPGTRLTVT.

The chain recombines TRBV2 with TRBJ1-1; 9 nucleotides agree with TRBD1. This CDR3 is built from 17 residues. CDR1 is SNHLY and CDR2 is FYNNEI in the germline V gene. Trimming removed 3 bases from V and 1 base from J; junction bases left unmatched: 9. The CDR3 loop reads CASSEGTGLIGNTEAFF. CDR3 in DNA: TGTGCCAGCAGTGAGGGGACAGGGTTAATTGGGAACACTGAAGCTTTCTTT.

This clone appeared a single time. The CDR3 region has the DNA TGTGCCAGCAGTGCGGACAGCCACTATGGCTACACCTTC. Its protein product is CASSADSHYGYTF. The chain combines TRBV6-1 with TRBJ1-2; weak D call: TRBD1 (6 bases). The V end was cut by 4 bases, the J end by 3 bases, with 9 bases between. This CDR3 region has 13 residues. Germline V gene sequence: CDR1 MNHNS, CDR2 SASEGT.